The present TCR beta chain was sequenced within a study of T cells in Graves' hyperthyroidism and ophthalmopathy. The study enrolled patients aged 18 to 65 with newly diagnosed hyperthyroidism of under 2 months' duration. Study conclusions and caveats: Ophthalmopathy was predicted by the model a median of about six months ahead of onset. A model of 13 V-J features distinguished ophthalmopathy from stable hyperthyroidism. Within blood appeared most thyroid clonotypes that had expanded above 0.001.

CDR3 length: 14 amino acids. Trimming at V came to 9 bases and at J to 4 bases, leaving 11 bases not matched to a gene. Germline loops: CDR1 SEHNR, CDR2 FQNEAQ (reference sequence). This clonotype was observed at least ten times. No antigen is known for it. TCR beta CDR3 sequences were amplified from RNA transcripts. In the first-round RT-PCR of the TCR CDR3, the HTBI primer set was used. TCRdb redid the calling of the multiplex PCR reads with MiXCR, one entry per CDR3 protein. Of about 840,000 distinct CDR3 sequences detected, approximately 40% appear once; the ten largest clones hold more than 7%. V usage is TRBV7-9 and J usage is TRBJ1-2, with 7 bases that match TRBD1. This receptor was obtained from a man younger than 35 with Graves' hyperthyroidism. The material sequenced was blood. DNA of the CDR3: TGTGCCAGTTCCACAGGGGCGGACGCCTATGGCTACACCTTC. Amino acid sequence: CASSTGADAYGYTF.